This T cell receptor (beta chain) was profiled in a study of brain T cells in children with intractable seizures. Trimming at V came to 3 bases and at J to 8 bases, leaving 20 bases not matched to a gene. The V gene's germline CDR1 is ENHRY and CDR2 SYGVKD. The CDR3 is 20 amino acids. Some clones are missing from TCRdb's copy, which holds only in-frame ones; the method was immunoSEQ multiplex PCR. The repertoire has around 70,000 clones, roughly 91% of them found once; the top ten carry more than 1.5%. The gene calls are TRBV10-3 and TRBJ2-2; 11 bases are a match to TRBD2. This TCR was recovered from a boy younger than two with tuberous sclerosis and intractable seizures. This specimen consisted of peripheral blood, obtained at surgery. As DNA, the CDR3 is TGTGCCATCAGTGACCTCGAAACACCGGGACTAGCGGTGTCGTCTGGGGAGCTGTTTTTT. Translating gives CAISDLETPGLAVSSGELFF.